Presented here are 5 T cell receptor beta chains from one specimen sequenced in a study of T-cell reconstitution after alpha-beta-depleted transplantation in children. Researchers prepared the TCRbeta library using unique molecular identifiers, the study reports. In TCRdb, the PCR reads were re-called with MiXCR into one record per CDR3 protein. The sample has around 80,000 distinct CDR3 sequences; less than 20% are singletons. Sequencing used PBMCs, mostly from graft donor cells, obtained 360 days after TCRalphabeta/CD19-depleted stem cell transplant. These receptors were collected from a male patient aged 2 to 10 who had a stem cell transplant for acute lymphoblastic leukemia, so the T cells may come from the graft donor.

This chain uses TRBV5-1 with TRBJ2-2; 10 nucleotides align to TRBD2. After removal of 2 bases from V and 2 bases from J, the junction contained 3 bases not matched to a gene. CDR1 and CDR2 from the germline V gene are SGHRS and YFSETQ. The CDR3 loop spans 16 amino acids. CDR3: CASSFGTSDNTGELFF. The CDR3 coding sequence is TGCGCCAGCAGCTTCGGGACTAGCGACAACACCGGGGAGCTGTTTTTT.

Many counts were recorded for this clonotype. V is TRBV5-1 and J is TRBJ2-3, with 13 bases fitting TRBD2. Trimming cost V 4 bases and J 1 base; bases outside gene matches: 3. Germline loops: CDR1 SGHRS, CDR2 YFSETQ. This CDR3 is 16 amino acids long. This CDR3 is CASSRTSGSGTDTQYF. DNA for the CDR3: TGCGCCAGCAGCCGGACTAGCGGGAGTGGCACAGATACGCAGTATTTT. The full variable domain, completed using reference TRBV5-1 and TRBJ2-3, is KAGVTQTPRYLIKTRGQQVTLSCSPISGHRSVSWYQQTPGQGLQFLFEYFSETQRNKGNFPGRFSGRQFSNSRSEMNVSTLELGDSALYLCASSRTSGSGTDTQYFGPGTRLTVL.

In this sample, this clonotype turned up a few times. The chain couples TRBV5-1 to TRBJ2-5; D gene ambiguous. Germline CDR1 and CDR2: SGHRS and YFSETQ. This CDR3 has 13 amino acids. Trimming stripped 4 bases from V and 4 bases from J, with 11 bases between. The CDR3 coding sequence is TGCGCCAGCAGCGTGCCCTTGGGAGAGACCCAGTACTTC. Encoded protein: CASSVPLGETQYF.

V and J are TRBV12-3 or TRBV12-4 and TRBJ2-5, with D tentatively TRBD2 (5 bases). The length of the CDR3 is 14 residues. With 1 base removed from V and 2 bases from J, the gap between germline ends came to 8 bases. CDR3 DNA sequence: TGTGCCAGCAGTTTAGTGAGCGGACAAGAGACCCAGTACTTC. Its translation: CASSLVSGQETQYF.

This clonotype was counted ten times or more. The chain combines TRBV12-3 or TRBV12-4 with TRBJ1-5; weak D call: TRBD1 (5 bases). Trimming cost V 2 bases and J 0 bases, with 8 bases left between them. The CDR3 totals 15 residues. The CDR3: CASSLRGYSNQPQHF. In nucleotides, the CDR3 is TGTGCCAGCAGTTTACGGGGGTATAGCAATCAGCCCCAGCATTTT.